The 10 T cell receptor beta chains in this list originate from one sample, sequenced in a study of blood T cell repertoires in COVID-19. TCRdb keeps only in-frame clones here, not all; method: immunoSEQ multiplex PCR. Of roughly 150,000 clones in the sample, about 80% were seen once. Sequencing was performed on peripheral blood. The receptor source for this set is a man aged 65 to 85 with active or convalescent COVID-19.

This chain links TRBV7-6 with TRBJ1-4; 10 nucleotides line up with TRBD1. V lost 5 bases to trimming and J lost 6 bases; unmatched junction nucleotides: 9. Germline-derived CDR1 and CDR2 are SGHVS and FNYEAQ. The CDR3 extends over 16 amino acids. CDR3 coding DNA: TGTGCCAGCAGCCCTAGTTCCGGGACAGGGGATGAAAAACTGTTTTTT. This translates into CASSPSSGTGDEKLFF.

The chain uses TRBV5-4 and TRBJ1-2, with TRBD1 matching 10 bases. The CDR3 is made up of 14 amino acids. The trim removed 5 bases at V and 7 bases at J, leaving 8 bases unmatched. The germline CDR1 and CDR2 sequences are SGHNT and YYREEE (reference sequence). The CDR3 loop reads CASSPDRGQGGYTF. In nucleotides, the CDR3 is TGTGCCAGCAGTCCCGACAGGGGGCAAGGTGGCTACACCTTC. The whole variable domain, remainder taken from reference TRBV5-4 and TRBJ1-2, is ETGVTQSPTHLIKTRGQQVTLRCSSQSGHNTVSWYQQALGQGPQFIFQYYREEENGRGNFPPRFSGLQFPNYSSELNVNALELDDSALYLCASSPDRGQGGYTFGSGTRLTVV.

J is TRBJ2-1 and V is TRBV4-3; 10 nucleotides line up with TRBD2. The CDR3 contains 16 residues. With 4 bases clipped from V and 5 bases from J, the junction kept 8 bases outside the gene matches. The germline gives CDR1 LGHNA, CDR2 YSLEER. The CDR3 region is CASSPGLAAGDNEQFF. CDR3 in DNA: TGCGCCAGCAGCCCAGGACTAGCGGCGGGGGACAATGAGCAGTTCTTC.

Only one count was recorded for this clone. This chain links TRBV6-6 with TRBJ1-2; D is perhaps TRBD1 (6 bases). The CDR3 runs to 13 residues. V lost 4 bases to trimming and J lost 4 bases, with 10 bases between them. The germline gives CDR1 MNHNY, CDR2 SVGAGI (reference sequence). Here the CDR3 DNA reads TGTGCCAGCAGTTTGGACAGCACCTATGGCTACACCTTC. It specifies CASSLDSTYGYTF.

The chain uses TRBV9 and TRBJ1-1; a possible D gene is TRBD1 (6 bases). V shed 0 bases and J shed 2 bases, with 17 bases lying between them. The length of the CDR3 is 17 residues. Germline assignment: CDR1 SGDLS and CDR2 YYNGEE. The DNA for the CDR3 is TGTGCCAGCAGCGTAGCCCCCGCCGGGACACTCAACACTGAAGCTTTCTTT. Translation gives CASSVAPAGTLNTEAFF. The variable domain in full, completed from reference TRBV9 and TRBJ1-1, reads DSGVTQTPKHLITATGQRVTLRCSPRSGDLSVYWYQQSLDQGLQFLIQYYNGEERAKGNILERFSAQQFPDLHSELNLSSLELGDSALYFCASSVAPAGTLNTEAFFGQGTRLTVV.

This chain connects TRBV3-1 (or the pseudogene TRBV3-2) to TRBJ2-1; a weak D match, TRBD1 (6 bases). CDR3 length: 14 residues. The germline gives CDR1 LGHDT, CDR2 YNNKEL (reference sequence). Trimming stripped 1 base from V and 5 bases from J, with 9 bases between. The CDR3 loop is CASSQGQVNNEQFF. CDR3 sequence (DNA): TGTGCCAGCAGCCAAGGACAGGTCAACAATGAGCAGTTCTTC.

The V gene is TRBV28, the J gene TRBJ2-7; D is unresolved. The CDR3 spans 13 residues. The V gene's germline CDR1 is MDHEN and CDR2 SYDVKM. Trimming removed 5 bases at V and 2 bases at J, with 10 bases between. As DNA, the CDR3 is TGTGCCAGCAGTATCGACTCAACCTACGAGCAGTACTTC. Translation gives CASSIDSTYEQYF.

V gene TRBV5-4 combines with J gene TRBJ2-3, with D perhaps TRBD1 (6 bases). V dropped 3 bases and J dropped 3 bases, with 14 bases sitting between them. Germline CDR1 reads SGHNT; CDR2 reads YYREEE (reference sequence). This CDR3 has 15 amino acids. The CDR3 nucleotides are TGTGCCAGCAGCTATCAGGGGATACGGACAGATACGCAGTATTTT. Its protein product is CASSYQGIRTDTQYF.

The chain has TRBV7-2 and TRBJ1-6, with D possibly being TRBD1 (5 bases). V lost 6 bases, J lost 7 bases, and 16 bases lay in between. Germline V gene data show CDR1 as SGHTA and CDR2 as FQGNSA. The CDR3 length is 15 residues. The CDR3: CASSLLGLENSPLHF. In DNA form, the CDR3 reads TGTGCCAGCAGTCTGCTGGGGCTAGAGAATTCACCCCTCCACTTT.

V and J are TRBV28 and TRBJ1-2, with TRBD1 identical over 12 bases. V was pared by 5 bases and J by 4 bases, with 17 bases of the junction left unmatched. This CDR3 has 19 residues. From germline, CDR1 is MDHEN and CDR2 SYDVKM. The CDR3 DNA sequence: TGTGCCAGCAGTCTAGCCCAGTCGGGGACAGGGGGCCGGAGCTATGGCTACACCTTC. This sequence encodes CASSLAQSGTGGRSYGYTF.